This T cell receptor beta chain stems from a study of T cell repertoires in cytomegalovirus infection. Study-wide background: It can be stated that public TCR beta signatures indicated CMV infection as well as a matching HLA type. Overall study findings and caveats: Dominating the ex vivo response were HLA-C-restricted CMV-specific TCR beta clonotypes.

One entry per CDR3 protein results from TCRdb running MiXCR on the reads. The sample shows approximately 1,000,000 distinct CDR3 sequences, 30% to 40% of them seen only once. In the case of this clonotype: What it recognizes is unknown.

This CDR3 is built from 13 residues. Germline CDR1 is SQVTM and CDR2 is ANQGSEA. V dropped 1 base and J dropped 8 bases, with 14 bases sitting between them. The V call is TRBV29-1, the J call TRBJ1-1; no clear D. Source: cultured CD8+ T cells from PBMCs, taken from culture after CMV antigen stimulation. This TCR was recovered from a human donor in good health (CMV status not recorded). Some clones in this sample may be carry-over from other donors' samples. CDR3 DNA sequence: TGCAGCGTTGAAGGTCCGGGAGGACCCGAAGCTTTCTTT. This sequence encodes CSVEGPGGPEAFF.